This T cell receptor (beta chain) was captured in a study of blood T cells in healthy people across ages (dated by TCRdb to about 2015). Notes on the research overall: In model experiments, roughly one uniquely barcoded TCR beta cDNA molecule per two T cells was captured by template switching. Age-related changes in TCR beta repertoire diversity were measured in the study by deep sequencing normalized with unique cDNA molecular identifiers. Two additional independent replicas of 1 million unique cDNA reads from the same blood draw were analyzed for two donors (one aged 18 to 29 and one aged 80 or older). Donors were grouped into four age groups: young (average roughly 16 years), middle-aged (39), aged (roughly 67) and long-lived (roughly 80). To avoid experimental bias, donors of different ages were distributed randomly across sequencing lanes.

On the study overall, not on this receptor specifically: Compared with the aged group, more naive CD4+ T cells, fewer expanded clones and increased TCR diversity were shown by the long-lived group, suggesting age selection. As age increased, observed TCR beta diversity per million T cells dropped in a roughly linear way, and a significant reduction was already evident by age 40. Bulk unsorted PBMC profiling prevented conclusive comparison of naive and antigen-experienced compartments. Because donor CMV infection status was unknown, age-related changes in expanded clonotypes were potentially confounded. Total diversity estimates from one million sequenced T cells were considered lower bounds and underestimates. A strong correlation was found between observed TCR beta diversity and the percentage of naive T cells measured by flow cytometry.

V lost 0 bases and J lost 6 bases; the stretch between them is 12 bases long. CDR1 MNHEY and CDR2 SVGEGT are derived from the germline V gene. CDR3 length: 14 amino acids, cysteine to phenylalanine. Left in the record is the CDR3 DNA by itself, 42 bases read in frame from the first base. The library came from 5' RACE. A second roughly 6 to 11 cycle PCR used a sample-barcoded 5' primer and a J-beta primer mix. A unique molecular identifier was introduced onto each TCR beta cDNA molecule by a template-switch 5' adaptor carrying 12 random nucleotides. Each sample yielded at least 2.5 million CDR3-containing paired-end reads. First-strand cDNA synthesis was performed from all RNA using the Mint cDNA synthesis kit, with priming by a TRBC-specific oligonucleotide. After uracil-DNA glycosylase treatment, a first 18-cycle PCR used universal primers M1SS and BC2_uni_R on all cDNA. For the original study's pipeline: For normalization, 1 million high-quality reads were randomly selected from each sample, with every read carrying a distinct molecular identifier. Reads sharing molecular identifiers were discarded rather than binned into consensus sequences. MiTCR, set to a Q25 quality threshold and the strictest error-elimination algorithm, was used for CDR3 identification, clonotype clustering and error correction. A nonparametric unseen species model with Euler transformation was used to estimate a lower bound on total TCR beta diversity. The public reads were quality trimmed at Q25 with fastp and then assembled into clones with MiXCR by TCRdb, keeping productive beta chains. CDR3 protein duplicates are merged, each entry listing the most common genes and DNA. Here the V and J calls rest on TCRdb's processing, not on the authors' analysis. The sample records over 1,500,000 distinct CDR3 sequences, approximately 40% of which are singletons. The top ten hold around 23% of the sample.

On this clonotype: Its antigen is still unknown. The sample holds no much larger clone one base away, and base qualities are not on file.

The roughly 37 donors, aged about 6 to 95 years, were systemically healthy Caucasian individuals from Russia. Roughly 10 milliliters of peripheral blood were drawn from each donor into EDTA-treated Vacutainer tubes. Ficoll-Paque density-gradient centrifugation was used to isolate PBMCs, with at least 6.5 million obtained per sample. Total RNA, at least 6 micrograms per sample, was extracted from PBMCs with Trizol reagent. For every donor, flow cytometry on a PBMC aliquot measured the percentage of naive CD45RAhigh/CD27high T cells. The chain is assembled from TRBV6-2 or TRBV6-3 and TRBJ2-7; TRBD1 is perhaps the D gene, given 6 matching bases. The sequenced material came from blood. This receptor was obtained from a human donor in good health. CDR3 loop: CASSYSGQLGEQYF. The bases read TGTGCCAGCAGTTACTCCGGACAGTTAGGCGAGCAGTACTTC.